Sequencing of this TCR beta chain was carried out in a study of cytotoxic CD8 clonotypes in ibrutinib-treated CLL. About the research overall: In all, 10 to 11 patients were relapsed/refractory, under 16 were treatment-naive and around 17 were IGHV unmutated. Overall study results and limits: At progression, clonality fell back toward baseline after rising at ibrutinib response.

Investigators sought sequencing depths of between 1 in 200,000 and 1 in 1 million T cells. The repertoire was sequenced with immunoSEQ multiplex PCR; TCRdb's copy has only in-frame clones and lacks some. The repertoire holds 53,000 or so clones, with roughly 58% as singletons. Concerning this clone: Its specificity is unknown.

Germline-derived CDR1 and CDR2 are LNHNV and YYDKDF (reference sequence). CDR3 length: 15 residues. V was clipped by 8 bases and J by 5 bases, with 21 bases between them. This sequence was found in a human donor with chronic lymphocytic leukemia. The source material was PBMCs, sampled at disease progression, from a patient treated with ibrutinib. The J gene is TRBJ2-5, the V gene TRBV15; TRBD1 might be the D (5 bases). In DNA, the CDR3 is TGTGCCACCCTTCGGGCAGGGTCACCCTCGGAGACCCAGTACTTC. Its translation is CATLRAGSPSETQYF.